The 4 T cell receptor beta chains given below trace back to one sample, sequenced in a study of T cells in Graves' hyperthyroidism and ophthalmopathy (dated by TCRdb to between 2019 and 2020). The protocol used for the library was multiplex PCR. Instrument used: Illumina HiSeq 2000. The TCR beta CDR3 regions were amplified from the RNA transcripts. For the first round of RT-PCR on the TCR CDR3, the HTBI primer set was used together with the Qiagen OneStep RT-PCR kit. TCRdb ran its own pipeline on the public reads, namely fastp trimming at Q25 and MiXCR clone calling, and kept in-frame beta chains. Rows with one shared CDR3 protein collapse into an entry with the most common genes and DNA. This sample holds roughly 99,000 distinct CDR3 sequences; about 16% were observed only once. The ten largest clones add up to about 45% of the sample. Sequencing was performed on blood. The receptors were gathered from a woman in her 50s with Graves' hyperthyroidism.

The V call is TRBV5-1, the J call TRBJ2-1; D unresolved. The CDR3 is 13 residues long. Trimming cost V 0 bases and J 5 bases, with 6 bases left between them. From germline, CDR1 is SGHRS and CDR2 YFSETQ. The CDR3 DNA follows: TGCGCCAGCAGCTTGGGGGCGGACAATGAGCAGTTCTTC. This translates into CASSLGADNEQFF.

This chain links TRBV20-1 with TRBJ2-2; 15 bases line up with TRBD2. With 1 base clipped from V and 4 bases from J, the junction kept 4 bases outside the gene matches. Germline V lookup: CDR1 DFQATT, CDR2 SNEGSKA (reference sequence). The CDR3 consists of 17 residues. This CDR3 is CSARGLGLAGGTGELFF. The CDR3 nucleotides read TGCAGTGCTAGAGGGCTGGGACTAGCGGGAGGCACCGGGGAGCTGTTTTTT.

This clonotype was counted ten times or more. The rearrangement links TRBV12-3 or TRBV12-4 to TRBJ2-4; D is ambiguous. The CDR3 has 15 residues. The V gene lost 6 bases and the J gene lost 0 bases, with 12 bases spanning the gap. CDR3 in DNA: TGTGCCAGCAGCCAGAACACCGTAGCCAAAAACATTCAGTACTTC. Its protein is CASSQNTVAKNIQYF.

Notes on this clonotype: A much larger clone sits a single nucleotide away, making a read error possible. The chain has TRBV19 and TRBJ2-7; TRBD1 aligns across 8 bases. CDR1 and CDR2 from the germline V gene are LNHDA and SQIVND (reference sequence). The CDR3 has 14 residues. The ends lost 6 bases at V and 2 bases at J; junction bases unmatched: 6. DNA of the CDR3: TGTGCCAGTAGGCCCGGGACAGGAACCTACGAGCAGTACGTC. This encodes CASRPGTGTYEQYV.